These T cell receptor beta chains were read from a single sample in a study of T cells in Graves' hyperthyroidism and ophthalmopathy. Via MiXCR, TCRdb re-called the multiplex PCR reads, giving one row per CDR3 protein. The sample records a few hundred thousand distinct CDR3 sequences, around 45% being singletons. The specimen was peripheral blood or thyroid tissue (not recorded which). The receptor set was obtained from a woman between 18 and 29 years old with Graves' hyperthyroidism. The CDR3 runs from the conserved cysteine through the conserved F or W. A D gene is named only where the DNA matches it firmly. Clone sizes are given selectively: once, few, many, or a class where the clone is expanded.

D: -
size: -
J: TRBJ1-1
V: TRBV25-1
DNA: TGTGCGACAGAGAACACTGAAGCTTTCTTT
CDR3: CATENTEAFF

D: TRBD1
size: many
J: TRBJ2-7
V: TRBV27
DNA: TGTGCCAGCAGTCTAGGACAGGGCCCTCGCGAGCAGTACTTC
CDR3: CASSLGQGPREQYF

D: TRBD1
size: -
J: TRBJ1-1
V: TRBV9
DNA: TGTGCCAGCAGCGTAACCCCAGGGGGCTCAGGTGAAGCTTTCTTT
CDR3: CASSVTPGGSGEAFF

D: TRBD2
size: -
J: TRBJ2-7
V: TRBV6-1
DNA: TGTGCCAGCAGGCAGACTAGCGGCATCTCGGGGGAGCAGTACTTC
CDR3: CASRQTSGISGEQYF

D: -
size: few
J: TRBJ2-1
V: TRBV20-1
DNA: TGCAGTGCTCAAGTCTCTGGTGAGCAGTTCTTC
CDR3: CSAQVSGEQFF

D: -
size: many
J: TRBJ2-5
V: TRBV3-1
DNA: TGTGCCAGCAGTCAAACTGGGGAGACCCAGTACTTC
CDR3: CASSQTGETQYF

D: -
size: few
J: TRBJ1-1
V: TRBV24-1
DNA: TGTGCCACCAGGGTGGGGGGCGAGGGTGAAGCTTTCTTT
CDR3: CATRVGGEGEAFF

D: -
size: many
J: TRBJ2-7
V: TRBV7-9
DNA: TGTGCCAGCAGCCGTCTATTGGGGCAGGGTGCTACCTACGAGCAGTACTTC
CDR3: CASSRLLGQGATYEQYF

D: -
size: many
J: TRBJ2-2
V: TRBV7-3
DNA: TGTGCCAGCAGTCCCGGGGAGCTGTTTTTT
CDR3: CASSPGELFF

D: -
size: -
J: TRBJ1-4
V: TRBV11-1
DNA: TGTGCCAGCAGCCACCTTAGCGGGAATGAAAAACTGTTTTTT
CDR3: CASSHLSGNEKLFF

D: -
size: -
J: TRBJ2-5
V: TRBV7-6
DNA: TGTGCCAGCAGCTCCAGTAAGTGGGAGACCCAGTACTTC
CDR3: CASSSSKWETQYF

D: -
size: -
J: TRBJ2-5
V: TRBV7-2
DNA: TGTGCCAGCAGCTTAGCGGGCGGGACAGAGACCCAGTACTTC
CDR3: CASSLAGGTETQYF

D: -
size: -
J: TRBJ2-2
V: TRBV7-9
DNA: TGTGCCAGCAGCCAAGATCCGGGAGGGGAGCTGTTTTTT
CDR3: CASSQDPGGELFF

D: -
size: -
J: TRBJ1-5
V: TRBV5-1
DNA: TGCGCCGGCGGCTTGGATATGAACAATCAGCCCCAGCATTTT
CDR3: CAGGLDMNNQPQHF

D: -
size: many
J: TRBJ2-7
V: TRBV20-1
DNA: TGCAGTGCTAGGGGACCCGGGAGCTCCTACGAGCAGTACTTC
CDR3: CSARGPGSSYEQYF

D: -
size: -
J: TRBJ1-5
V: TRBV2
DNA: TGTGCCAGCAGTGAGTCCAGGGGCACTCAGCCCCAGCATTTT
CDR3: CASSESRGTQPQHF

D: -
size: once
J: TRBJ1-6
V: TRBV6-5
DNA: TGTGCCAGCAGTTGGACTAGCGGGAGTGAATTCTATAATTCACCCCTCCACTTT
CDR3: CASSWTSGSEFYNSPLHF

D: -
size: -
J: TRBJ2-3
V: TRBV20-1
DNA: TGCAGTGCTAGACCGACAGGGGAGGGTACGCAGTATTTT
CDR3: CSARPTGEGTQYF

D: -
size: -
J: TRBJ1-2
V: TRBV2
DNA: TGTGCCAGCAGCGAGACTAGCGGGATAGACTATGGCTACACCTTC
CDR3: CASSETSGIDYGYTF

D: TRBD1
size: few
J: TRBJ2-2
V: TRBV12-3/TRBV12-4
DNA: TGTGCCAGCAGTTTTAAGGGGGCCGTACCCGGGGAGCTGTTTTTT
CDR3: CASSFKGAVPGELFF

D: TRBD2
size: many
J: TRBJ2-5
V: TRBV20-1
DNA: TGCAGTGCTACCCCCATCACTAGCGGATACCAAGAGACCCAGTACTTC
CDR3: CSATPITSGYQETQYF

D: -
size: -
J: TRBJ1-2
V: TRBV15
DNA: TGTGCCACCAGCAGAGGGACGTATGGCTACACCTTC
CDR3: CATSRGTYGYTF